These 29 T cell receptor beta chains originate from one sample sequenced in a study of cytomegalovirus exposure and HLA in healthy donors. Sequenced by immunoSEQ multiplex PCR; TCRdb stores in-frame clones only, minus some. The sample includes around 86,000 clones, 93% of them seen just once. Sequencing used PBMCs. The receptors were sampled from a woman aged 25 to 39 in good health and CMV-seropositive.

The chain employs TRBV30 and TRBJ2-2; 10 bases fit TRBD1. The CDR3 contains 16 residues. V shed 1 base and J 5 bases; nucleotides not matched to a gene: 7. Germline V CDR1 and CDR2: GTSNPN, SVGIG (reference sequence). CDR3 sequence: CAWSAIGQGGTGELFF. For the CDR3, the DNA is TGTGCCTGGAGTGCTATCGGACAGGGGGGTACCGGGGAGCTGTTTTTT. Combining the CDR3 with reference TRBV30 and TRBJ2-2 gives the whole variable domain SQTIHQWPATLVQPVGSPLSLECTVEGTSNPNLYWYRQAAGRGLQLLFYSVGIGQISSEVPQNLSASRPQDRQFILSSKKLLLSDSGFYLCAWSAIGQGGTGELFFGEGSRLTVL.

The chain employs TRBV7-9 and TRBJ2-1; TRBD1 is a possible D gene (5 bases). V lost 2 bases and J lost 2, with 10 bases in between. Germline V lookup: CDR1 SEHNR, CDR2 FQNEAQ (reference sequence). The length of the CDR3 is 15 residues. CDR3 residues: CASSLLQGTYNEQFF. The CDR3 nucleotides are TGTGCCAGCAGCTTATTGCAGGGCACCTACAATGAGCAGTTCTTC.

This chain connects TRBV4-3 to TRBJ1-1; unclear D gene. Germline-derived CDR1 and CDR2 are LGHNA and YSLEER. The CDR3 covers 15 residues. Trimming took 0 bases from V and 3 from J, leaving 11 bases between them. The CDR3 region is CASSQELEADTEAFF. CDR3 nucleotides: TGCGCCAGCAGCCAAGAGCTTGAGGCGGACACTGAAGCTTTCTTT.

DNA of the CDR3: TGTGCCAGCCCTACGCTACAGGTAGGTCCCGGAGATACGCAGTATTTT. Translating it yields CASPTLQVGPGDTQYF. The gene calls are TRBV11-3 and TRBJ2-3, with D perhaps TRBD1 (5 bases). The V gene's germline CDR1 is SGHNT and CDR2 YENEEA. Trimming removed 8 bases from V and 5 bases from J, with 23 bases in between. There are 16 residues in the CDR3.

The chain recombines TRBV7-9 with TRBJ1-2; D remains unclear. V lost 4 bases, J lost 8 bases, and 11 bases lay in between. CDR3 length equals 12 residues. Germline V lookup: CDR1 SEHNR, CDR2 FQNEAQ (reference sequence). In nucleotides, the CDR3 is TGTGCCAGCAGCTACACCCCTGTCGGCTACACCTTC. Translation gives CASSYTPVGYTF.

The chain links TRBV9 to TRBJ2-3; 9 nucleotides match TRBD2. Trimming took 3 bases from V and 2 from J; bases not matched to a gene: 7. The CDR3 extends over 16 amino acids. Germline assignment: CDR1 SGDLS and CDR2 YYNGEE. In DNA, the CDR3 is TGTGCCAGCAGCGACCCTAGGACTAGCGCCACAGATACGCAGTATTTT. It encodes CASSDPRTSATDTQYF.

V gene TRBV5-6 combines with J gene TRBJ1-5; D perhaps matches TRBD1 (6 bases). CDR1 is SGHDT, CDR2 YYEEEE, per germline. This CDR3 is built from 14 residues. Between the trimmed V and J ends, which lost 4 bases and 1 base, there was a span of 9 bases. This CDR3 reads CASSPQGSNQPQHF. DNA of the CDR3: TGTGCCAGCAGCCCGCAGGGGAGCAATCAGCCCCAGCATTTT.

The chain has TRBV19 and TRBJ2-5; 10 bases are shared with TRBD2. The CDR3 is made up of 17 amino acids. Germline assignment: CDR1 LNHDA and CDR2 SQIVND (reference sequence). V shed 1 base and J 0 bases; nucleotides not matched to a gene: 5. CDR3 bases: TGTGCCAGTAGTATAGGTACTAGCGGGAACTACCAAGAGACCCAGTACTTC. As protein: CASSIGTSGNYQETQYF.

The chain recombines TRBV5-1 with TRBJ1-1; possible D gene TRBD1, 5 bases. The CDR3 extends over 15 amino acids. Germline CDR1 reads SGHRS; CDR2 reads YFSETQ. Trimming shortened V by 0 bases and J by 4 bases, and 13 bases separated the two germline ends. CDR3 residues: CASSLAGQGSTEAFF. The CDR3 region has the DNA TGCGCCAGCAGCTTGGCCGGTCAGGGTAGCACTGAAGCTTTCTTT.

The sample holds one count of this clone. This chain links TRBV6-6 with TRBJ1-4; 7 nucleotides line up with TRBD1. Germline values: CDR1 MNHNY, CDR2 SVGAGI (reference sequence). The CDR3 has 14 amino acids. V lost 2 bases, J lost 9 bases, and 6 bases stayed unmatched. CDR3 nucleotide sequence: TGTGCCAGCAGTTACACCCGGGACAGACAAAAACTGTTTTTT. Residues: CASSYTRDRQKLFF.

The chain has TRBV19 and TRBJ2-7, with 12 nucleotides matching TRBD1. Unmatched junction bases numbered 6, after V lost 6 bases and J lost 3 bases. Germline V gene sequence: CDR1 LNHDA, CDR2 SQIVND (reference sequence). CDR3 length equals 15 residues. The CDR3 is CASRPGQGAGYEQYF. The CDR3 DNA follows: TGTGCCAGTAGGCCGGGACAGGGGGCAGGCTACGAGCAGTACTTC.

The rearrangement uses TRBV5-4 and TRBJ2-3; 10 nucleotides match TRBD1. The CDR3 runs to 18 residues. With V trimmed by 1 base and J by 1 base, 9 bases remained unmatched. Germline loops: CDR1 SGHNT, CDR2 YYREEE (reference sequence). The CDR3 spells CASSLPDRGSYGTDTQYF. CDR3 nucleotides: TGTGCCAGCAGCTTGCCGGACAGGGGGAGCTACGGCACAGATACGCAGTATTTT.

The rearrangement links TRBV5-1 to TRBJ2-1, with TRBD2 matching 13 bases. With V trimmed by 4 bases and J by 5 bases, 3 bases remained unmatched. This CDR3 has 15 residues. Germline lookup yields CDR1 SGHRS and CDR2 YFSETQ. The CDR3 sequence is CASSAGLAGNNEQFF. The CDR3 region has the DNA TGCGCCAGCAGCGCGGGACTAGCGGGAAACAATGAGCAGTTCTTC.

The chain couples TRBV13 to TRBJ2-7; D is perhaps TRBD2 (6 bases). V was clipped by 4 bases and J by 7 bases, with 32 bases between them. The CDR3 is 19 amino acids. Germline CDR1 and CDR2: PRHDT and FYEKMQ (reference sequence). CDR3 sequence (DNA): TGTGCCAGCAGCTCCCGCAACCGCCCTGCAACCCTAGCGAGGAATGAGCAGTACTTC. Its translation is CASSSRNRPATLARNEQYF.

The V gene is TRBV11-2, the J gene TRBJ1-3; D not certain. The CDR3 totals 16 residues. V gave up 2 bases and J gave up 0 bases, with 11 bases separating them. CDR1 and CDR2 from the germline V gene are SGHAT and FQNNGV. DNA for the CDR3: TGTGCCAGCAGCTTAAATGGCCCAGTCTCTGGAAACACCATATATTTT. Residues: CASSLNGPVSGNTIYF.

V gene TRBV9 combines with J gene TRBJ1-2, with TRBD1 identical over 8 bases. Germline CDR1 and CDR2: SGDLS and YYNGEE. V lost 4 bases and J lost 4; bases outside the gene matches: 12. The CDR3 runs to 16 residues. CDR3 in DNA: TGTGCCAGCAGCTCAGGGGGCTTGGACCAACTCTATGGCTACACCTTC. This encodes CASSSGGLDQLYGYTF.

The V call is TRBV18, the J call TRBJ2-1; 8 bases fit TRBD1. Germline lookup yields CDR1 KGHSH and CDR2 LQKENI. The CDR3 extends over 15 amino acids. V trimming: 3 bases; J trimming: 4 bases; junction bases outside the gene matches: 5. CDR3 DNA: TGTGCCAGCTCACCGGGGACAGGAGCGTACAATGAGCAGTTCTTC. Its translation: CASSPGTGAYNEQFF.

The CDR3 DNA reads as TGTGCCAGCAGTCAGGGCGGCGCCTATGGCTACACCTTC. Translated: CASSQGGAYGYTF. The V gene is TRBV28, the J gene TRBJ1-2, with a weak D call TRBD1 (5 bases). The CDR3 is made up of 13 amino acids. Germline V lookup: CDR1 MDHEN, CDR2 SYDVKM. With 5 bases removed from V and 4 bases from J, the gap between germline ends came to 11 bases.

The chain links TRBV28 to TRBJ2-5; a weak D match, TRBD1 (6 bases). CDR3 size: 14 residues. Germline lookup yields CDR1 MDHEN and CDR2 SYDVKM. V lost 3 bases, J lost 0 bases, and 8 bases lay in between. The CDR3 spells CASSFGGNQETQYF. CDR3 in DNA: TGTGCCAGCAGTTTTGGGGGCAACCAAGAGACCCAGTACTTC.

The CDR3 reads CASSLVGGAGNTIYF. CDR3 DNA sequence: TGTGCCAGCAGCTTAGTAGGAGGGGCTGGAAACACCATATATTTT. The chain has TRBV7-2 and TRBJ1-3; tentative D call: TRBD1 (5 bases). Germline loops: CDR1 SGHTA, CDR2 FQGNSA. This CDR3 is 15 amino acids long. Trimming left V 1 base short and J 2 bases short, with 9 bases between.

The chain uses TRBV6-1 and TRBJ2-6, with 12 bases matching TRBD1. V lost 4 bases and J lost 5; bases outside the gene matches: 9. CDR3 length: 18 residues. CDR1 is MNHNS, CDR2 SASEGT, per germline. The CDR3 DNA is TGTGCCAGCAGTGGCCGGGACAGGGGGCATCGACGGGCCAACGTCCTGACTTTC. It codes for CASSGRDRGHRRANVLTF.

CDR3 loop: CASSTHTPGLAGTYNEQFF. For the CDR3, the DNA is TGTGCCAGCAGCACCCATACGCCGGGACTAGCGGGAACCTACAATGAGCAGTTCTTC. The rearrangement joins TRBV13 to TRBJ2-1; 13 bases are shared with TRBD2. The CDR3 has 19 residues. Germline V gives CDR1 PRHDT, CDR2 FYEKMQ (reference sequence). Trimming removed 5 bases from V and 2 bases from J; junction bases left unmatched: 12.

This clone was counted many times. This CDR3 reads CASSQELGTGGYEQYF. CDR3 in DNA: TGCGCCAGCAGCCAAGAGTTAGGGACAGGGGGCTACGAGCAGTACTTC. The V gene is TRBV4-3, the J gene TRBJ2-7; 11 bases are a match to TRBD1. The germline CDR1 and CDR2 sequences are LGHNA and YSLEER. V was clipped by 0 bases and J by 3 bases; unmatched bases: 4. The CDR3 sequence is 16 residues long.

The chain recombines TRBV9 with TRBJ1-4, with 7 bases fitting TRBD1. CDR1 and CDR2 (germline): SGDLS, YYNGEE. Trimming took 0 bases from V and 5 from J; bases not matched to a gene: 7. CDR3 length: 16 residues. The CDR3 sequence: CASSVGSTGENEKLFF. The CDR3 nucleotides are TGTGCCAGCAGCGTAGGAAGTACAGGGGAAAATGAAAAACTGTTTTTT.

This clone has just one count. The chain carries TRBV28 and TRBJ2-3; the D gene is possibly TRBD1 (5 bases). Germline CDR1 and CDR2: MDHEN and SYDVKM. The ends were cut back, 4 bases at V and 1 base at J, with 12 bases in the middle. The CDR3 length is 15 residues. The CDR3 DNA sequence: TGTGCCAGCAGTTCGACAGCCGATGGCACAGATACGCAGTATTTT. This sequence encodes CASSSTADGTDTQYF.

The CDR3: CASSLELGSFEEQFF. The CDR3 DNA is TGTGCCAGCAGCTTAGAGTTGGGTAGCTTCGAGGAGCAGTTCTTC. The rearrangement joins TRBV7-8 to TRBJ2-1; no clear D gene. Trimming took off 1 base at V and 10 bases at J, with 17 bases between the two ends. Germline values: CDR1 SGHVS, CDR2 FQNEAQ. The CDR3 contains 15 residues.

This sequence joins TRBV28 and TRBJ1-2; 9 positions match TRBD1. The length of the CDR3 is 14 residues. The germline V gene encodes CDR1 MDHEN and CDR2 SYDVKM. V gave up 4 bases and J gave up 7 bases; unmatched junction bases: 7. In DNA form, the CDR3 reads TGTGCCAGCAGTTCCGGACAGGGGAGTGGTGGCTACACCTTC. This codes for CASSSGQGSGGYTF.

The J gene is TRBJ2-5, the V gene TRBV7-3; 10 bases line up with TRBD1. Per germline, CDR1 SGHTA and CDR2 FQGTGA. Trimming removed 2 bases from V and 2 bases from J; junction bases left unmatched: 5. The CDR3 has 16 residues. CDR3 in amino acids: CASSLVGTGDQETQYF. The CDR3 DNA follows: TGTGCCAGCAGCTTAGTCGGGACAGGGGATCAAGAGACCCAGTACTTC.

The genes are TRBV7-9 and TRBJ2-5, with 7 bases aligning to TRBD2. Germline V gene sequence: CDR1 SEHNR, CDR2 FQNEAQ (reference sequence). This CDR3 has 14 amino acids. V lost 5 bases and J lost 5; bases outside the gene matches: 8. CDR3 nucleotide sequence: TGTGCCAGCAGCCCCATGGGAGGGCTGGAGACCCAGTACTTC. Translated, it gives CASSPMGGLETQYF.